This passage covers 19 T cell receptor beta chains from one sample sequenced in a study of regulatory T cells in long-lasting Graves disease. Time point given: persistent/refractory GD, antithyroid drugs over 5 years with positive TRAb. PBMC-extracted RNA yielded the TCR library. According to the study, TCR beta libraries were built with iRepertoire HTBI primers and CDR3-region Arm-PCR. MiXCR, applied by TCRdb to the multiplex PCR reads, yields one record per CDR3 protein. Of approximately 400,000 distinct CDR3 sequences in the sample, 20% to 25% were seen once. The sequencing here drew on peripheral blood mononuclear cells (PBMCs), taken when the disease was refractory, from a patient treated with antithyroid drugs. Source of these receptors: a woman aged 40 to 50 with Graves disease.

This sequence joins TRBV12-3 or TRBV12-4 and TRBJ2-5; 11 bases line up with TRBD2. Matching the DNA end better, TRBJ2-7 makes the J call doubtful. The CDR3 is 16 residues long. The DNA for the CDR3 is TGTGCCAGCAGTTTCACTAGCGGGAGTAGGTCCTACGAGCAGTACTTC. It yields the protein CASSFTSGSRSYEQYF.

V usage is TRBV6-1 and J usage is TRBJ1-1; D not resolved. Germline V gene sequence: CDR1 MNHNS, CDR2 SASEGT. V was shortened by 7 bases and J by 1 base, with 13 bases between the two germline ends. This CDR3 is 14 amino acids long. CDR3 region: CASNIAGGNTEAFF. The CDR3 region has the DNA TGTGCCAGCAATATAGCAGGCGGGAACACTGAAGCTTTCTTT.

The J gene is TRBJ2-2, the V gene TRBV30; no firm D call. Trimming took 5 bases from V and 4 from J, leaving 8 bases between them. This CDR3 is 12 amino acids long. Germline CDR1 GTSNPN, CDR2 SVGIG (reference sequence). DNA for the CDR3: TGTGCCTGGTCTCGAGGCACCGGGGAGCTGTTTTTT. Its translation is CAWSRGTGELFF. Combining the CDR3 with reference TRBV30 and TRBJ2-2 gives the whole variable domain SQTIHQWPATLVQPVGSPLSLECTVEGTSNPNLYWYRQAAGRGLQLLFYSVGIGQISSEVPQNLSASRPQDRQFILSSKKLLLSDSGFYLCAWSRGTGELFFGEGSRLTVL.

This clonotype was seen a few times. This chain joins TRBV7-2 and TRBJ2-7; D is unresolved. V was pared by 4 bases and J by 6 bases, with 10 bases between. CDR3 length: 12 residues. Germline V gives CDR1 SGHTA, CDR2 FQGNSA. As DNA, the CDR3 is TGTGCCAGCAGCTCGAGACTCCGCGAGCAGTACTTC. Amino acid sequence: CASSSRLREQYF. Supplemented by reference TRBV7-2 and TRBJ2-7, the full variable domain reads GAGVSQSPSNKVTEKGKDVELRCDPISGHTALYWYRQSLGQGLEFLIYFQGNSAPDKSGLPSDRFSAERTGGSVSTLTIQRTQQEDSAVYLCASSSRLREQYFGPGTRLTVT.

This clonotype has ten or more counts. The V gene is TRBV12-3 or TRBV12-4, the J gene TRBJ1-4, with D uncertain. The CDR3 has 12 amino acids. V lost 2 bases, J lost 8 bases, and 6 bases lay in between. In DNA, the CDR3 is TGTGCCAGCAGTTTAAGTCGAGAAAAACTGTTTTTT. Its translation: CASSLSREKLFF.

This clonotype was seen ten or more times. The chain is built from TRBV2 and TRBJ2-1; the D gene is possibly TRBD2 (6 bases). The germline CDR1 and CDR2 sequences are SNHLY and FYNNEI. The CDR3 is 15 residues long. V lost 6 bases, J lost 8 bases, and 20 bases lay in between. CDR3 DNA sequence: TGTGCCAGCAGGGAGACTAGTAAGGTACAGGATGAGCAGTTCTTC. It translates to CASRETSKVQDEQFF.

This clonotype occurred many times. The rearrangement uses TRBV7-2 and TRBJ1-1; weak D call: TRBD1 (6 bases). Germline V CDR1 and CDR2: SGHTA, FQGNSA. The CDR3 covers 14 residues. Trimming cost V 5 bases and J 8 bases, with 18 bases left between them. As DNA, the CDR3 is TGTGCCAGCAGCCTAGGATACGGGGGCGACGAAGCTTTCTTT. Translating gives CASSLGYGGDEAFF.

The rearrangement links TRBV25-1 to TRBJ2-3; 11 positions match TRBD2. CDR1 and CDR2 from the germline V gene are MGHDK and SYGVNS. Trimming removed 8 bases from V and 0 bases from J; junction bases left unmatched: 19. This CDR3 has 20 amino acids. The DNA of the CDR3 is TGTGCCAGCGAGGGAATCTTTGGGCTAGCGGGAGGCAGAAGCACAGATACGCAGTATTTT. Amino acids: CASEGIFGLAGGRSTDTQYF.

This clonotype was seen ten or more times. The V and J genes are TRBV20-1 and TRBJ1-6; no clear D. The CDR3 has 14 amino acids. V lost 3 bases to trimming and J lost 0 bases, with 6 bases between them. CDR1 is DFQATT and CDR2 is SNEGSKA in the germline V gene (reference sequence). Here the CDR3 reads CSASRSSYNSPLHF. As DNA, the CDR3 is TGCAGTGCTAGCCGAAGCTCCTATAATTCACCCCTCCACTTT.

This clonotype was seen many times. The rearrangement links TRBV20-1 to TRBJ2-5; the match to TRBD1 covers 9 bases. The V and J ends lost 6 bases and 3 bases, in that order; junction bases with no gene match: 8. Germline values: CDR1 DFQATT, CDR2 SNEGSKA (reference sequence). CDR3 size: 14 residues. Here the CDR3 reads CSADRGDLKETQYF. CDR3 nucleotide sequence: TGCAGTGCCGACAGGGGGGATCTGAAAGAGACCCAGTACTTC.

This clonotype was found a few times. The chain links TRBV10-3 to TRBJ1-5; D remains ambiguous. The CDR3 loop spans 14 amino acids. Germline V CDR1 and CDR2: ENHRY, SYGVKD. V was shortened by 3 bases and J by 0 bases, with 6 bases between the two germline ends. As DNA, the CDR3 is TGTGCCATCAGTGACAGATATAGCAATCAGCCCCAGCATTTT. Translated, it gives CAISDRYSNQPQHF.

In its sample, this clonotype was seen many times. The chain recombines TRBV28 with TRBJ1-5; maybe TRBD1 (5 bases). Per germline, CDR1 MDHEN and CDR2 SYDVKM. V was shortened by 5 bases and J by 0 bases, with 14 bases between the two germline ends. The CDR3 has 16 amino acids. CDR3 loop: CASSLGTAYSNQPQHF. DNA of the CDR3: TGTGCCAGCAGTCTTGGGACGGCGTATAGCAATCAGCCCCAGCATTTT.

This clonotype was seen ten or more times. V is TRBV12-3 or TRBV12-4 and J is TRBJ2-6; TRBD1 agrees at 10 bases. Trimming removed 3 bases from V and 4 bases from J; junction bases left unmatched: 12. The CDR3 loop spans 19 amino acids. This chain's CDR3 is CASSFPRDRGGAGANVLTF. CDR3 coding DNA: TGTGCCAGCAGTTTTCCCCGGGACAGGGGAGGAGCCGGGGCCAACGTCCTGACTTTC.

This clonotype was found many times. CDR3 in amino acids: CASSLYSGGEQYF. CDR3 sequence (DNA): TGTGCCAGCAGTTTATATTCCGGGGGTGAGCAGTACTTC. The chain uses TRBV27 and TRBJ2-7, with D possibly TRBD2 on 6 matching bases. Germline V gives CDR1 MNHEY, CDR2 SMNVEV (reference sequence). V was clipped by 1 base and J by 7 bases, with 11 bases between them. CDR3 length: 13 residues.

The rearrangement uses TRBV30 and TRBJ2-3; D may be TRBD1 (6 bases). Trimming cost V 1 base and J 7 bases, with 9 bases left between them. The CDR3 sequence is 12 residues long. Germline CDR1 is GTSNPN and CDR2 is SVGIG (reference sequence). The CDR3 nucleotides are TGTGCCTGGAGTGCGCAGGGGAATACGCAGTATTTT. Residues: CAWSAQGNTQYF.

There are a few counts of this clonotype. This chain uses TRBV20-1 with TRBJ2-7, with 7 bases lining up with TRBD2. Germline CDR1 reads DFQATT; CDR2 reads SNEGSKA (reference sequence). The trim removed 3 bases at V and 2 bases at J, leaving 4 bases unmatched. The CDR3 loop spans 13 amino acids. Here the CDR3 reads CSASIGRTYEQYF. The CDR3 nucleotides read TGCAGTGCTAGTATCGGGAGGACCTACGAGCAGTACTTC.

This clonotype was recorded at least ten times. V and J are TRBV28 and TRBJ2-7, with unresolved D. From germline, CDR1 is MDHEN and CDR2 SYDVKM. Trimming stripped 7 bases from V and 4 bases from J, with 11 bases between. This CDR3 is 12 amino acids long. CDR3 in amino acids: CASNVGSYEQYF. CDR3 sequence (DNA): TGTGCCAGCAATGTTGGTTCATACGAGCAGTACTTC.

As DNA, the CDR3 is TGTGCCAGCAGCCAGAGCGGGAGGTTCCAAGAGACCCAGTACTTC. This encodes CASSQSGRFQETQYF. This sequence joins TRBV7-3 and TRBJ2-5; the match to TRBD2 covers 9 bases. CDR3 length: 15 residues. Germline assignment: CDR1 SGHTA and CDR2 FQGTGA. Germline trimming cut 5 bases from V and 1 base from J; bases unmatched to any gene: 5.

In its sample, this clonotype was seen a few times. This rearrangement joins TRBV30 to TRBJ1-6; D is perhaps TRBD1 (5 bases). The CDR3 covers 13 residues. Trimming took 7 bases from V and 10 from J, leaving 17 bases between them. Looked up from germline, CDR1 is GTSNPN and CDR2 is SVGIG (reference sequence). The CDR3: CASNDRGSSPLHF. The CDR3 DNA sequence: TGTGCCTCTAACGACAGAGGATCCTCACCCCTCCACTTT. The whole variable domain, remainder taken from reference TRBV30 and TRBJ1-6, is SQTIHQWPATLVQPVGSPLSLECTVEGTSNPNLYWYRQAAGRGLQLLFYSVGIGQISSEVPQNLSASRPQDRQFILSSKKLLLSDSGFYLCASNDRGSSPLHFGNGTRLTVT.